The clone carrying this TCR beta chain was counted once. Its cognate antigen is unknown. Primers: 60 Vbeta forward and 13 Jbeta reverse. The data were produced by immunoSEQ multiplex PCR, yet TCRdb's version contains in-frame clones alone and is incomplete. This sample has fewer than 200,000 clones, with roughly three quarters found just once. The data originate from a study of cytomegalovirus exposure and HLA in healthy donors. The study, taken as a whole, reports: Most TCR sequences showed up rarely, but some public TCRs showed up in many donors. Through in vitro validation, three CMV-associated chains were shown to be specific for CMV antigens. In a later analysis, HLA-associated TCR beta chains were more clonally expanded than equally common others.

The donors were healthy bone marrow donors. CDR1 and CDR2 from the germline V gene are SEHNR and FQNEAQ (reference sequence). The V gene lost 1 base and the J gene lost 12 bases, with 22 bases spanning the gap. The CDR3 length is 17 residues. The TCR originated in a male donor in good health and CMV-seropositive. This rearrangement joins TRBV7-9 to TRBJ2-6; a possible D gene is TRBD2 (6 bases). The sample comprised PBMCs. This CDR3 is CASSLENVGTSGGVLTF. Written as DNA, the CDR3 is TGTGCCAGCAGCTTAGAGAACGTGGGCACCTCCGGGGGCGTCCTGACTTTC.